This T cell receptor (beta chain) is drawn from a study of cytomegalovirus exposure and HLA in healthy donors. Broader study findings: Three chains tied to CMV proved CMV antigen-specific in vitro. Apart from CMV serostatus, no immune exposure information was available.

This clone was observed a few times. What it binds is not known. Primers included in the PCR were 60 Vbeta and 13 Jbeta primers. Profiling relied on immunoSEQ multiplex PCR, and the TCRdb table lists in-frame clones only, not all of them. The table shows about 150,000 clones, with roughly 72% occurring only once. Per the germline V gene, CDR1 is SGDLS and CDR2 is YYNGEE. This CDR3 spans 15 amino acids. The V and J ends lost 5 bases and 3 bases respectively, with 16 bases between them. Sequencing was carried out using PBMCs. This TCR was sampled from a man aged 35 to 55 in good health and CMV-seronegative. The rearrangement links TRBV9 to TRBJ2-3; a possible D gene is TRBD2 (7 bases). The chain's CDR3 is CASSPGGARTDTQYF. The CDR3 DNA is TGTGCCAGCAGTCCTGGGGGGGCGCGAACAGATACGCAGTATTTT.